The entry below gives a single T cell receptor (beta chain) sequence along with its context. The antigen remains undetermined. The CDR3 covers 15 residues. Per the germline V gene, CDR1 is SEHNR and CDR2 is FQNEAQ (reference sequence). This sample was taken from a study of monozygotic twins with inflammatory bowel disease. Study-wide findings and caveats: Repertoires of patients may have been made more variable by differing immunosuppressive treatments.

TCRdb processed the 5' RACE reads again and assigns one entry to each CDR3 protein, with no DNA. Its clone listing holds approximately 400,000 distinct CDR3 sequences. The sample taken for sequencing was blood. The source is a human donor with ulcerative colitis or Crohn's disease, or a healthy co-twin of an affected twin (not recorded which). The V gene is TRBV7-9, the J gene TRBJ2-7; TCRdb's D gene call, TRBD2, goes unchecked for lack of DNA. CDR3 sequence: CASSWGRLTGHEQYF.